This T cell receptor (beta chain) emerged from a study of breast tumors, draining lymph nodes, adjacent tissues. Breast cancer patients provided tissue from their axillary draining lymph nodes. One entry per CDR3 protein, called by TCRdb with MiXCR from the multiplex PCR reads. The sample lists roughly 130,000 distinct CDR3 sequences; over 25% were seen once. The germline CDR1 and CDR2 sequences are SGHRS and YFSETQ. V was cut by 8 bases and J by 0 bases, with 9 bases left in between. The CDR3 totals 13 residues. This clonotype showed up many times. The chain combines TRBV5-1 with TRBJ2-1, with D maybe TRBD1 (6 bases). The sample consisted of axillary lymph node tissue. This TCR was sampled from a female donor with breast cancer. Some clones in this sample may be carry-over from other donors' samples. CDR3 coding DNA: TGCGCCAGTTTGGACAGCTCCTACAATGAGCAGTTCTTC. This translates into CASLDSSYNEQFF.